The 15 T cell receptor beta chains presented below share a single source sample, sequenced in a study of CXCR3-negative and CXCR3-positive naive CD8 T cells. Preparation of TRB cDNA libraries relied on 5' RACE carrying UMI labels. TCRdb reprocessed the 5' RACE reads and stores each CDR3 protein as one record, lacking DNA. Its table lists around 57,000 distinct CDR3 sequences. The sample was memory CD8+ T cells from blood. These receptors were obtained from a human donor in good health. Some clones in this sample may be carry-over from other donors' samples.

J is TRBJ2-2 and V is TRBV5-6. This CDR3 comprises 15 residues. Germline assignment: CDR1 SGHDT and CDR2 YYEEEE. The CDR3 loop reads CASSLGAEFTGELFF. The variable domain in full, completed from reference TRBV5-6 and TRBJ2-2, reads DAGVTQSPTHLIKTRGQQVTLRCSPKSGHDTVSWYQQALGQGPQFIFQYYEEEERQRGNFPDRFSGHQFPNYSSELNVNALLLGDSALYLCASSLGAEFTGELFFGEGSRLTVL.

The chain's CDR3 is CSARWEGYEQYF. The chain employs TRBV20-1 and TRBJ2-7; TCRdb indicates TRBD2, and absent DNA this call remains unverified. The germline V gene encodes CDR1 DFQATT and CDR2 SNEGSKA (reference sequence). The CDR3 has 12 amino acids.

V usage is TRBV29-1 and J usage is TRBJ2-7; the TRBD2 assignment by TCRdb is unverifiable without DNA. The CDR3 runs to 15 residues. CDR1 is SQVTM, CDR2 ANQGSEA, per germline. The CDR3 protein is CSVEDGASGAYEQYF.

V gene TRBV20-1 combines with J gene TRBJ2-2. This CDR3 has 15 amino acids. CDR1 DFQATT and CDR2 SNEGSKA come from the germline V gene (reference sequence). CDR3 loop: CSARDLFGVPGELFF.

The rearrangement uses TRBV5-1 and TRBJ2-1. Germline CDR1 reads SGHRS; CDR2 reads YFSETQ. CDR3 length: 13 residues. CDR3: CASRQETYNEQFF.

This chain uses TRBV2 with TRBJ2-3; TCRdb reports TRBD1, a call that lacks DNA to check it against. The CDR3 has 14 residues. The germline gives CDR1 SNHLY, CDR2 FYNNEI. This chain's CDR3 is CASRSPGASDTQYF.

V and J are TRBV29-1 and TRBJ1-2; TCRdb designates TRBD1, a call that cannot be tested without DNA. Germline assignment: CDR1 SQVTM and CDR2 ANQGSEA. This CDR3 contains 12 residues. CDR3 protein: CSVDGTAGGYTF.

The J gene is TRBJ2-1, the V gene TRBV6-5; TCRdb indicates TRBD1, and absent DNA this call remains unverified. The length of the CDR3 is 15 residues. Germline CDR1 and CDR2: MNHEY and SVGAGI. The CDR3 region is CASSYGTELYNEQFF.

The rearrangement links TRBV20-1 to TRBJ2-1; TCRdb gives TRBD1 as the D gene, but with no DNA this cannot be confirmed. Germline CDR1 reads DFQATT; CDR2 reads SNEGSKA (reference sequence). The CDR3 runs 15 residues. The CDR3 sequence: CSARDIGGANNEQFF.

The gene calls are TRBV7-3 and TRBJ2-6. The CDR3 extends over 14 amino acids. The germline CDR1 and CDR2 sequences are SGHTA and FQGTGA. The CDR3 here is CASSLYQGANVLTF.

The V and J genes are TRBV30 and TRBJ2-7; with no DNA, the TCRdb D assignment of TRBD2 cannot be verified. The CDR3 is 16 residues long. Germline V gene lookup returns CDR1 GTSNPN and CDR2 SVGIG (reference sequence). The CDR3: CAWVRTSGGAIYEQYF.

The CDR3 spells CASSEGRNTYEQYF. V usage is TRBV2 and J usage is TRBJ2-7. Germline V CDR1 and CDR2: SNHLY, FYNNEI. This CDR3 spans 14 amino acids. Using reference TRBV2 and TRBJ2-7 for the parts outside the CDR3, the full variable domain is EPEVTQTPSHQVTQMGQEVILRCVPISNHLYFYWYRQILGQKVEFLVSFYNNEISEKSEIFDDQFSVERPDGSNFTLKIRSTKLEDSAMYFCASSEGRNTYEQYFGPGTRLTVT.

V and J are TRBV29-1 and TRBJ2-5. The CDR3 has 13 amino acids. CDR1 and CDR2 (germline): SQVTM, ANQGSEA. CDR3 residues: CSAQSGVQETQYF.

The V call is TRBV10-3, the J call TRBJ2-2; the TCRdb call, TRBD1, lacks DNA for checking. In germline, CDR1 is ENHRY, CDR2 SYGVKD. The CDR3 has 17 residues. This chain's CDR3 is CAISEDSSVVDTGELFF.

The genes are TRBV11-3 and TRBJ2-1; TCRdb gives TRBD2 as the D gene, but with no DNA this cannot be confirmed. The germline CDR1 and CDR2 sequences are SGHNT and YENEEA. The CDR3 runs 14 residues. CDR3 loop: CASSLGGSPNEQFF.